The 5 T cell receptor beta chains given below trace back to one sample, sequenced in a study of graft-versus-host responses after intestinal transplantation. These receptors have no known antigen. Profiled with immunoSEQ multiplex PCR; TCRdb holds only in-frame clones, not every one. The sample has roughly 120,000 clones; about 94% are singletons. Sequencing used unstimulated CD8+ T cells sorted from spleen or lymph node cells, obtained before intestinal transplant. The source is a human donor who received an intestinal transplant.

This rearrangement joins TRBV5-1 to TRBJ1-2; 8 bases map to TRBD1. The ends lost 4 bases at V and 12 bases at J; junction bases unmatched: 8. CDR3 length equals 12 residues. The germline gives CDR1 SGHRS, CDR2 YFSETQ. CDR3 residues: CASSAPQGGNTF. CDR3 in DNA: TGCGCCAGCAGCGCCCCACAGGGGGGAAACACCTTC. The full variable domain, with the rest looked up from reference TRBV5-1 and TRBJ1-2, is KAGVTQTPRYLIKTRGQQVTLSCSPISGHRSVSWYQQTPGQGLQFLFEYFSETQRNKGNFPGRFSGRQFSNSRSEMNVSTLELGDSALYLCASSAPQGGNTFGSGTRLTVV.

V and J are TRBV11-2 and TRBJ2-7; D gene uncertain. Deletions cut 3 bases from V and 5 bases from J, with 17 bases between. The CDR3 is 15 residues long. Germline V gene data show CDR1 as SGHAT and CDR2 as FQNNGV. The CDR3 loop is CASSLMAGNIDEQYF. CDR3 nucleotides: TGTGCCAGCAGCTTGATGGCAGGCAATATCGACGAGCAGTACTTC.

The V gene is TRBV5-6, the J gene TRBJ1-1; TRBD1 matches 8 bases. The V segment lost 2 bases and the J segment 2 bases; nucleotides outside the gene matches: 8. The CDR3 contains 16 residues. The germline V gene has CDR1 SGHDT and CDR2 YYEEEE. The CDR3 nucleotides are TGTGCCAGCAGCTTAGGGCAGGGGGCAGGCAACACTGAAGCTTTCTTT. Protein sequence: CASSLGQGAGNTEAFF.

The chain joins TRBV5-4 to TRBJ2-1; D is ambiguous. Germline loops: CDR1 SGHNT, CDR2 YYREEE (reference sequence). This CDR3 has 12 amino acids. The ends were cut back, 3 bases at V and 8 bases at J, with 9 bases in the middle. In DNA form, the CDR3 reads TGTGCCAGCAGCTCGGACGGAGATGAGCAGTTCTTC. Residues: CASSSDGDEQFF.

For the CDR3, the DNA is TGTGCCAGCAGCCAAGATATATGGCTAGCGGGAGGGCCCAACGAGCAGTACTTC. Its protein is CASSQDIWLAGGPNEQYF. The V call is TRBV4-2, the J call TRBJ2-7, with 12 nucleotides matching TRBD2. The V gene end was trimmed by 0 bases and the J gene end by 5 bases; junction bases not matched to a gene: 11. The germline CDR1 and CDR2 sequences are LGHNA and YNFKEQ. The CDR3 sequence is 18 residues long.